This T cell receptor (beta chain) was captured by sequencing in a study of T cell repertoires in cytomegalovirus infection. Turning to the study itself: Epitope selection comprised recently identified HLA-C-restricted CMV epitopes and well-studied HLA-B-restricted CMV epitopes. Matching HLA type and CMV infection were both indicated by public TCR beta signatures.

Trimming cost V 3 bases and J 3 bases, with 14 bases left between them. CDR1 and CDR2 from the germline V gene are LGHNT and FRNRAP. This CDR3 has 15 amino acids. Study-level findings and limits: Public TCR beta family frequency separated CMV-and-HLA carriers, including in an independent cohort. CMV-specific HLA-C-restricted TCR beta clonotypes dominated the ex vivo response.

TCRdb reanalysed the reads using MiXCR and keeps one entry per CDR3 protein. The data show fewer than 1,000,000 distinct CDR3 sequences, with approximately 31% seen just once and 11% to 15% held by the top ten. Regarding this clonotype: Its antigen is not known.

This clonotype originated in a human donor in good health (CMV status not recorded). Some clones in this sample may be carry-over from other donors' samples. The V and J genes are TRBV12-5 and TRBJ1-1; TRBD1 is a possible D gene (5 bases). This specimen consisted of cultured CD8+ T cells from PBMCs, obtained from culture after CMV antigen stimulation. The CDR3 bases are TGTGCTAGTGGTTTTGGTCCAGGGTTTGACACTGAAGCTTTCTTT. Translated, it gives CASGFGPGFDTEAFF. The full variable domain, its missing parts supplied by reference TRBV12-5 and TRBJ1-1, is DARVTQTPRHKVTEMGQEVTMRCQPILGHNTVFWYRQTMMQGLELLAYFRNRAPLDDSGMPKDRFSAEMPDATLATLKIQPSEPRDSAVYFCASGFGPGFDTEAFFGQGTRLTVV.